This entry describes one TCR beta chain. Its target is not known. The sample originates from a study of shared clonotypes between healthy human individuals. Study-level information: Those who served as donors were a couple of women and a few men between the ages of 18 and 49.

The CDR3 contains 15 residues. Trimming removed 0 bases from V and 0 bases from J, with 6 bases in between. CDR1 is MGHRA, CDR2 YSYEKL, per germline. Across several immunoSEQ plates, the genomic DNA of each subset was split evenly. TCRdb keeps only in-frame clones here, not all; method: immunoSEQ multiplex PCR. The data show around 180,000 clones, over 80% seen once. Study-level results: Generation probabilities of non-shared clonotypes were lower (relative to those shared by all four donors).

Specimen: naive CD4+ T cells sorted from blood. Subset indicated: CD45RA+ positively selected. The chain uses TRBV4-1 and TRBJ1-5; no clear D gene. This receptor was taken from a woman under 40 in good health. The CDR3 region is CASSQDWVSNQPQHF. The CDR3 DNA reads TGCGCCAGCAGCCAAGATTGGGTTAGCAATCAGCCCCAGCATTTT.